The source of this T cell receptor beta chain is a study of T cells in narcolepsy. Background on the study: Enrolled donors included narcolepsy type 1 or type 2 patients and healthy controls. Study-level results: Autoreactive clone sequences were missing from some blood memory CD4+ repertoires.

Some clones are missing from TCRdb's copy, which holds only in-frame ones; the method was immunoSEQ multiplex PCR. Of tens of thousands of clones in the sample, 92% are singletons; the top ten hold about 1.2%. V lost 3 bases and J lost 0, with 15 bases in between. CDR3 size: 16 residues. CDR1 and CDR2 from the germline V gene are SGHAT and FQNNGV. Regarding this clone: What it binds is not known.

This clonotype originated in a human donor with narcolepsy. This chain connects TRBV11-2 to TRBJ2-7; D is uncertain. Sequencing used CD45RA- memory CD4+ T cells from PBMCs. CDR3 nucleotide sequence: TGTGCCAGCAGCTTCCTTCGAGGCAGGAGCTCCTACGAGCAGTACTTC. It is translated as CASSFLRGRSSYEQYF.